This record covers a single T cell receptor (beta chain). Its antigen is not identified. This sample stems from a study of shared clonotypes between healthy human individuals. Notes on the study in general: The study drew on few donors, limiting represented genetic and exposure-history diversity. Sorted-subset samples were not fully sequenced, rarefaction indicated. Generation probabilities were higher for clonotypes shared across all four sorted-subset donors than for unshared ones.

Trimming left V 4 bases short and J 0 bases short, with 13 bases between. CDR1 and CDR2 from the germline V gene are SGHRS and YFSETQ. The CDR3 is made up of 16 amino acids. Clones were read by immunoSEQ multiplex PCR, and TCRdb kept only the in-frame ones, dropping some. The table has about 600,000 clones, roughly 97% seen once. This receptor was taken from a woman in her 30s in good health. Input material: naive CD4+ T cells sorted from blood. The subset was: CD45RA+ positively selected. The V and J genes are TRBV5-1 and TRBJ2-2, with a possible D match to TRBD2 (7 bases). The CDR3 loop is CASSGGGTTNTGELFF. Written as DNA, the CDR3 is TGCGCCAGCAGCGGCGGGGGCACCACGAACACCGGGGAGCTGTTTTTT.